These 15 T cell receptor beta chains share one sample of origin, sequenced in a study of OX40 agonist ivuxolimab in advanced cancers. Clones were read by immunoSEQ multiplex PCR, and TCRdb kept only the in-frame ones, dropping some. The sample holds roughly 91,000 clones; around nine tenths are singletons and the top ten take 0.7% to 1%. This specimen consisted of CD4+ or CD8+ T cells sorted from blood, obtained in a trial of the OX40 agonist ivuxolimab. The receptor set was obtained from an adult with an advanced solid tumor such as melanoma, head and neck, liver or kidney cancer.

The chain joins TRBV7-2 to TRBJ1-2; D call uncertain. V was cut by 1 base and J by 4 bases, with 4 bases left in between. Germline CDR1 SGHTA, CDR2 FQGNSA. The CDR3 totals 12 residues. This CDR3 is CASSLDFYGYTF. Written as DNA, the CDR3 is TGTGCCAGCAGCTTAGACTTCTATGGCTACACCTTC.

The chain uses TRBV19 and TRBJ2-1; D unresolved. Deletions cut 3 bases from V and 9 bases from J, with 9 bases between. The CDR3 covers 12 residues. The V gene's germline CDR1 is LNHDA and CDR2 SQIVND (reference sequence). CDR3 DNA: TGTGCCAGTAGTATTTTAAGGGCTGAGCAGTTCTTC. Its protein is CASSILRAEQFF. The full variable domain, its missing parts supplied by reference TRBV19 and TRBJ2-1, is DGGITQSPKYLFRKEGQNVTLSCEQNLNHDAMYWYRQDPGQGLRLIYYSQIVNDFQKGDIAEGYSVSREKKESFPLTVTSAQKNPTAFYLCASSILRAEQFFGPGTRLTVL.

This sequence joins TRBV11-3 and TRBJ2-3; D is perhaps TRBD2 (6 bases). With 7 bases removed from V and 0 bases from J, the gap between germline ends came to 14 bases. The CDR3 extends over 15 amino acids. Germline V lookup: CDR1 SGHNT, CDR2 YENEEA. The DNA of the CDR3 is TGTGCCAGCATCATCTCGGGGGTAAGCACAGATACGCAGTATTTT. Translated, it gives CASIISGVSTDTQYF.

For the CDR3, the DNA is TGTGCCATCCGGGACGGCTACGAGCAGTACTTC. Translating gives CAIRDGYEQYF. The chain combines TRBV10-3 with TRBJ2-7; TRBD1 or TRBD2 may be the D gene (5 bases each). V was pared by 8 bases and J by 3 bases, with 8 bases between. This CDR3 spans 11 amino acids. Germline lookup yields CDR1 ENHRY and CDR2 SYGVKD.

This chain links TRBV9 with TRBJ2-3; D not resolved. The V end lost 7 bases, the J end lost 1 base, and 10 bases lay between the germline ends. CDR3 length: 13 amino acids. CDR1 is SGDLS, CDR2 YYNGEE, per germline. The DNA of the CDR3 is TGTGCCAGCCGCCCGGACGGCACAGATACGCAGTATTTT. Translation: CASRPDGTDTQYF.

The rearrangement uses TRBV30 and TRBJ1-6; D is possibly TRBD1 (5 bases). Looked up from germline, CDR1 is GTSNPN and CDR2 is SVGIG (reference sequence). This CDR3 spans 14 amino acids. Between the trimmed V and J ends, which lost 1 base and 9 bases, there was a span of 13 bases. This chain's CDR3 is CAWSEGQGVSPLHF. The DNA for the CDR3 is TGTGCCTGGAGTGAGGGGCAGGGAGTTTCACCCCTCCACTTT.

The genes are TRBV29-1 and TRBJ2-5; 7 bases match TRBD1. The assigned J gene may be wrong: the sequence end matches TRBJ2-7 better. Looked up from germline, CDR1 is SQVTM and CDR2 is ANQGSEA. The CDR3 has 13 amino acids. The CDR3 DNA follows: TGCAGCGTTGTCCCGGACAGGAACTACGAGCAGTACTTC. It is translated as CSVVPDRNYEQYF.

V usage is TRBV5-1 and J usage is TRBJ1-4, with TRBD1 identical over 8 bases. The trim removed 0 bases at V and 4 bases at J, leaving 2 bases unmatched. Germline loops: CDR1 SGHRS, CDR2 YFSETQ. The CDR3 covers 15 residues. The CDR3 DNA follows: TGCGCCAGCAGCTTGGCGGACAGGGTTAATGAAAAACTGTTTTTT. It specifies CASSLADRVNEKLFF.

The chain carries TRBV6-5 and TRBJ1-5; possible D gene TRBD1, 5 bases. The V and J ends lost 7 bases and 4 bases respectively, with 17 bases between them. CDR3 size: 15 residues. Looked up from germline, CDR1 is MNHEY and CDR2 is SVGAGI. CDR3 sequence: CASTNGGNGNQPQHF. CDR3 bases: TGTGCCAGCACTAATGGGGGAAATGGTAATCAGCCCCAGCATTTT.

This clone was recorded once. V usage is TRBV28 and J usage is TRBJ2-3; 14 bases line up with TRBD2. V trimming: 8 bases; J trimming: 4 bases; junction bases outside the gene matches: 2. Germline V gene lookup returns CDR1 MDHEN and CDR2 SYDVKM. This CDR3 has 14 amino acids. The DNA of the CDR3 is TGTGCCAGCGGACTAGCGGGGGGTTCAGATACGCAGTATTTT. As protein: CASGLAGGSDTQYF.

The chain combines TRBV6-1 with TRBJ2-1; D is undetermined. The CDR3 length is 14 residues. Looked up from germline, CDR1 is MNHNS and CDR2 is SASEGT. V was clipped by 1 base and J by 4 bases, with 8 bases between them. The CDR3 is CASSEVAGYNEQFF. DNA for the CDR3: TGTGCCAGCAGTGAAGTGGCTGGGTACAATGAGCAGTTCTTC.

V usage is TRBV5-6 and J usage is TRBJ1-2; D is perhaps TRBD1 (6 bases). The germline V and J ends were trimmed by 6 bases and 4 bases, with 19 bases remaining between them. The CDR3 covers 15 residues. Germline V gene lookup returns CDR1 SGHDT and CDR2 YYEEEE. The CDR3 reads CASTGGQGAAYGYTF. The CDR3 coding sequence is TGTGCCAGCACCGGGGGGCAGGGTGCGGCCTATGGCTACACCTTC. Variable domain in full (rest from reference TRBV5-6 and TRBJ1-2): DAGVTQSPTHLIKTRGQQVTLRCSPKSGHDTVSWYQQALGQGPQFIFQYYEEEERQRGNFPDRFSGHQFPNYSSELNVNALLLGDSALYLCASTGGQGAAYGYTFGSGTRLTVV.

There are a few counts of this clone. V is TRBV18 and J is TRBJ1-2, with TRBD1 as a possible D gene (5 bases). The CDR3 sequence is 16 residues long. The germline V gene encodes CDR1 KGHSH and CDR2 LQKENI. Deletions cut 3 bases from V and 0 bases from J, with 14 bases between. This CDR3 is CASSPVVQAPNYGYTF. The CDR3 DNA reads TGTGCCAGCTCACCCGTTGTACAGGCCCCTAACTATGGCTACACCTTC.

The V call is TRBV5-6, the J call TRBJ1-2; D perhaps matches TRBD1 (5 bases). This CDR3 is 14 amino acids long. Germline V gives CDR1 SGHDT, CDR2 YYEEEE. V was shortened by 4 bases and J by 2 bases, with 12 bases between the two germline ends. The CDR3 protein is CASSEGRRNYGYTF. The DNA of the CDR3 is TGTGCCAGCAGCGAGGGACGGAGGAACTATGGCTACACCTTC. Combining the CDR3 with reference TRBV5-6 and TRBJ1-2 gives the whole variable domain DAGVTQSPTHLIKTRGQQVTLRCSPKSGHDTVSWYQQALGQGPQFIFQYYEEEERQRGNFPDRFSGHQFPNYSSELNVNALLLGDSALYLCASSEGRRNYGYTFGSGTRLTVV.

The J gene is TRBJ2-2, the V gene TRBV23-1; D call uncertain. TRBV23-1 is marked as an open reading frame, function uncertain. V lost 1 base and J lost 10, with 16 bases in between. This CDR3 has 15 residues. CDR3 nucleotides: TGCGCCAGCAGTCAATTACGACGGCAAACGGAGGAGCTGTTTTTT. It translates to CASSQLRRQTEELFF.